What follows describes a single T cell receptor (beta chain). Clones were read by immunoSEQ multiplex PCR, and TCRdb kept only the in-frame ones, dropping some. The table has 90,000 to 150,000 clones, approximately 95% seen once. Germline V gene data show CDR1 as GTSNPN and CDR2 as SVGIG (reference sequence). The CDR3 has 13 amino acids. V was pared by 5 bases and J by 7 bases, with 6 bases of the junction left unmatched. The data derive from a study of T cell changes during pregnancy in multiple sclerosis. The input for sequencing was peripheral blood, taken before pregnancy. This receptor was obtained from a female donor with multiple sclerosis, enrolled in a pregnancy study. This rearrangement joins TRBV30 to TRBJ1-4, with 8 bases aligning to TRBD1. This CDR3 reads CAWSGQEAEKLFF. DNA of the CDR3: TGTGCCTGGTCGGGACAGGAGGCTGAAAAACTGTTTTTT.